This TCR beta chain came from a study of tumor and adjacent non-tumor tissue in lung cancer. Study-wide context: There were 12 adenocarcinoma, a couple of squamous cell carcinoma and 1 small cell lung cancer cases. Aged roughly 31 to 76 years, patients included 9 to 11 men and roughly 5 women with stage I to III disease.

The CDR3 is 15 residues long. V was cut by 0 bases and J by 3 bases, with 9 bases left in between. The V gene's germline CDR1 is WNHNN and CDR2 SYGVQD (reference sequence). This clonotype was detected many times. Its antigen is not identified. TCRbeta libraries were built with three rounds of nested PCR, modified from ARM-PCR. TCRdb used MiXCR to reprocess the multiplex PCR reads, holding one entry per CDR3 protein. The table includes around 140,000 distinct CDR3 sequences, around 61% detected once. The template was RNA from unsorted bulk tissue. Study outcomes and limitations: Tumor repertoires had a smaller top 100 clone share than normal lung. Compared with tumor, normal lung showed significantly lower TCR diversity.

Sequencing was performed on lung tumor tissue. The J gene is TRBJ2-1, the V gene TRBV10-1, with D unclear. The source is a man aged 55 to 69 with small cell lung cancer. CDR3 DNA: TGCGCCAGCAGTGAGTCAACCCGGAGCTACAATGAGCAGTTCTTC. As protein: CASSESTRSYNEQFF.